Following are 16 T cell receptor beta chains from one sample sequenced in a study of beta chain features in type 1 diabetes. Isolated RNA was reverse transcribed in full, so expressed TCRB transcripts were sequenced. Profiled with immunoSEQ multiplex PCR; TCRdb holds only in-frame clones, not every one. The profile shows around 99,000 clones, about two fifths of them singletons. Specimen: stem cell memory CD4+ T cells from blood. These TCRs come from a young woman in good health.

The CDR3 DNA sequence: TGTGCCAGCAGCTTGGGTTCGACAGTCTACACTGAAGCTTTCTTT. Translation gives CASSLGSTVYTEAFF. The chain uses TRBV7-2 and TRBJ1-1, with D possibly TRBD1 on 5 matching bases. The CDR3 has 15 amino acids. Deletions cut 3 bases from V and 3 bases from J, with 14 bases between. Germline V gene lookup returns CDR1 SGHTA and CDR2 FQGNSA.

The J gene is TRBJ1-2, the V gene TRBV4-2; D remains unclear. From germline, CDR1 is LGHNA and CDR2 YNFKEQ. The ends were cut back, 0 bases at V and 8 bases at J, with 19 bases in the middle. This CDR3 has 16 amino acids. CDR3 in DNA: TGTGCCAGCAGCCAAGATCCCCGGACCCCTTGGAGGGGCTACACCTTC. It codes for CASSQDPRTPWRGYTF.

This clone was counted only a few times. The CDR3 sequence is CASSQFTSGGGGDTQYF. The CDR3 DNA follows: TGTGCCAGCAGCCAGTTTACTAGCGGCGGAGGTGGGGATACGCAGTATTTT. The chain employs TRBV7-3 and TRBJ2-3; 8 positions match TRBD2. CDR3 length equals 17 residues. The junction had 16 bases not matched to a gene; V was cut back by 5 bases and J by 6 bases. Germline loops: CDR1 SGHTA, CDR2 FQGTGA.

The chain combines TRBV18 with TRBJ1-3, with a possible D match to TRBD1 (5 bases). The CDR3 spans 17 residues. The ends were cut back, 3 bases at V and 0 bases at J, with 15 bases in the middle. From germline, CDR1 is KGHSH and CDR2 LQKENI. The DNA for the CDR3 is TGTGCCAGCTCACCCCATCAGGGAAGGAGCTCTGGAAACACCATATATTTT. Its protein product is CASSPHQGRSSGNTIYF.

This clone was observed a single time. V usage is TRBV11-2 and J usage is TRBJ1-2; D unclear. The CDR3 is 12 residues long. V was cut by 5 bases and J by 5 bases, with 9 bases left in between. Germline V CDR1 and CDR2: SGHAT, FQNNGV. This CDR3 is CASSTRTYGYTF. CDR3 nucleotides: TGTGCCAGCAGCACAAGAACGTATGGCTACACCTTC.

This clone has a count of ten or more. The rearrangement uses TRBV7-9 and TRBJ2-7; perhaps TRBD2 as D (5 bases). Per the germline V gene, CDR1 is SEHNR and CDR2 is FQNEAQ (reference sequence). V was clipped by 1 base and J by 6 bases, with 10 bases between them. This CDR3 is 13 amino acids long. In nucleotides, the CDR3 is TGTGCCAGCAGCTTAGAACGAGGGTCCGAGCAGTACTTC. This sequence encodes CASSLERGSEQYF.

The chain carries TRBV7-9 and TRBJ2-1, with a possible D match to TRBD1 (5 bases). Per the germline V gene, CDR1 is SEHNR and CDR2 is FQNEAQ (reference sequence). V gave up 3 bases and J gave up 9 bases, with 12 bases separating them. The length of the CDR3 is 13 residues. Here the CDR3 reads CASSFQGRGEQFF. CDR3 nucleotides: TGTGCCAGCAGCTTCCAGGGTAGGGGTGAGCAGTTCTTC.

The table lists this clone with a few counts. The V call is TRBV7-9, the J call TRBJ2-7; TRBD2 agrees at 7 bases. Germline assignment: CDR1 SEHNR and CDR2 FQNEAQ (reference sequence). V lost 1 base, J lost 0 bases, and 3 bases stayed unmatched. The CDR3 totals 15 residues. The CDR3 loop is CASSLVPSGSYEQYF. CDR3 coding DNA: TGTGCCAGCAGCTTAGTCCCTAGCGGCTCCTACGAGCAGTACTTC.

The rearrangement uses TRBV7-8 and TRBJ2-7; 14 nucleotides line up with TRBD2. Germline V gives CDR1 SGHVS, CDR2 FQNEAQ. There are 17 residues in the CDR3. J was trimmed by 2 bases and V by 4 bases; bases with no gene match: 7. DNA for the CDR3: TGTGCCAGCAGCTCCAGACTAGCGGGAGGGCCACCCTACGAGCAGTACTTC. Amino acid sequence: CASSSRLAGGPPYEQYF.

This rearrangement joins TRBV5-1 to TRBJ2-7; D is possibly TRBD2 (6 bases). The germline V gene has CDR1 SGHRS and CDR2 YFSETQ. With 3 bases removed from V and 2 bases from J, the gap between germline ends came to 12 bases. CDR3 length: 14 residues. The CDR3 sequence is CASSSPGLAYEQYF. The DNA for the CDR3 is TGCGCCAGCAGCTCCCCGGGACTTGCCTACGAGCAGTACTTC.

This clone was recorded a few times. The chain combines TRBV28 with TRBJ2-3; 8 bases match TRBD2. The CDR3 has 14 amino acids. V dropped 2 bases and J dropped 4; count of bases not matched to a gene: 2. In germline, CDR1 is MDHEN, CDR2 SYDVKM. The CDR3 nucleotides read TGTGCCAGCAGTTTAGCGGGAGGTGCAGATACGCAGTATTTT. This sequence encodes CASSLAGGADTQYF.

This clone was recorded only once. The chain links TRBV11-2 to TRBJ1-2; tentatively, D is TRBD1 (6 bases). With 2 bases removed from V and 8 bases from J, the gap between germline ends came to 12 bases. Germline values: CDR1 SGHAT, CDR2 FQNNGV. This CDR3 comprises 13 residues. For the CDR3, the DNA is TGTGCCAGCAGCTTACACAGGGCGGCGGGCTACACCTTC. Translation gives CASSLHRAAGYTF. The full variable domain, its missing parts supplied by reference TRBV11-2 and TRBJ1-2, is EAGVAQSPRYKIIEKRQSVAFWCNPISGHATLYWYQQILGQGPKLLIQFQNNGVVDDSQLPKDRFSAERLKGVDSTLKIQPAKLEDSAVYLCASSLHRAAGYTFGSGTRLTVV.

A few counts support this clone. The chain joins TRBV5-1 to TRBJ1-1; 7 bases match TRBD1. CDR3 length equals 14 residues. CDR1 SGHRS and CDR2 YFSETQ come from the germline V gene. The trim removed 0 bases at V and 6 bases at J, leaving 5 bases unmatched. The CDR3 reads CASSLDRGGAEAFF. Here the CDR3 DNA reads TGCGCCAGCAGCTTGGACAGGGGTGGCGCTGAAGCTTTCTTT.

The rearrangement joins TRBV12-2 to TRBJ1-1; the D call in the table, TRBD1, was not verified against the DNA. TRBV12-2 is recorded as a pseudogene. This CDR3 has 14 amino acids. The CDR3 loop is CASRRQVKNTEAFF. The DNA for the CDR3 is TGTGCAAGTCGCCGACAGGTAAAGAACACTGAAGCTTTCTTT.

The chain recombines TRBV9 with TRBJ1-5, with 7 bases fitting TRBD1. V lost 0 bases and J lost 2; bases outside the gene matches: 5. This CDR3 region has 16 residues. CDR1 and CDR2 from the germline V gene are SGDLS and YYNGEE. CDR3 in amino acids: CASSVGTGVGNQPQHF. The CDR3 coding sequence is TGTGCCAGCAGCGTAGGAACAGGGGTAGGCAATCAGCCCCAGCATTTT.

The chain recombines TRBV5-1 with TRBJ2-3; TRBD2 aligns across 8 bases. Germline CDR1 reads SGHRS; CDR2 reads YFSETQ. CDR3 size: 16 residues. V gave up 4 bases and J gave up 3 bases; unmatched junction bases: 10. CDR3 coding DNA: TGCGCCAGCAGCACCGGGACTAGTATTTGGACAGATACGCAGTATTTT. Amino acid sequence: CASSTGTSIWTDTQYF.